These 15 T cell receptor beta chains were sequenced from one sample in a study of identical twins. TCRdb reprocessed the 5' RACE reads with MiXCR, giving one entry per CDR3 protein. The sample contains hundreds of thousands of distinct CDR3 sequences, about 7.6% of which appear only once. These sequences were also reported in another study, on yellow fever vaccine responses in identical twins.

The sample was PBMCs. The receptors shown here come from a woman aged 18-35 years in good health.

The CDR3 bases are TGCAGTGCTAGACCGTCGATCAATATCAATTCACCCCTCCACTTT. This codes for CSARPSININSPLHF. V and J are TRBV20-1 and TRBJ1-6, with D unresolved. This CDR3 is built from 15 residues. Trimming shortened V by 2 bases and J by 7 bases, and 15 bases separated the two germline ends. CDR1 is DFQATT and CDR2 is SNEGSKA in the germline V gene (reference sequence).

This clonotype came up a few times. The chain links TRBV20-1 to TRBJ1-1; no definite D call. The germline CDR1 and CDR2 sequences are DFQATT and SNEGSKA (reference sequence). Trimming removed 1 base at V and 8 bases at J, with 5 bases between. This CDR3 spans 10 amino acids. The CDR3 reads CSARAVEAFF. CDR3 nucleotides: TGCAGTGCTAGAGCCGTCGAAGCTTTCTTT.

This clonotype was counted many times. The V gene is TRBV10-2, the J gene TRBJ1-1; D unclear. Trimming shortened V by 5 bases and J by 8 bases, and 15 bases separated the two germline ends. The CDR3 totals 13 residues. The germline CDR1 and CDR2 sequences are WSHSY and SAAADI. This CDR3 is CASSPVATREAFF. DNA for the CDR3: TGCGCCAGCAGTCCAGTAGCCACCCGGGAAGCTTTCTTT.

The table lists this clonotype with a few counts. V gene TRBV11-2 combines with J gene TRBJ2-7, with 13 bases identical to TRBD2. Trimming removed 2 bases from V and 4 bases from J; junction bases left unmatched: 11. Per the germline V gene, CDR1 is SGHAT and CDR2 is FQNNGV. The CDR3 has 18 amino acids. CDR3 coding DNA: TGTGCCAGCAGCTTATTTCGGACTAGCGGGAGTATCGCGTACGAGCAGTACTTC. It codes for CASSLFRTSGSIAYEQYF.

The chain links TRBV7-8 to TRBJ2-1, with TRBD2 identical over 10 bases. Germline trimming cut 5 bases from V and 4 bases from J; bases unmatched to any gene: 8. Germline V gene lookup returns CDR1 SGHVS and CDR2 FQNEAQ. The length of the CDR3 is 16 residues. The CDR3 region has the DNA TGTGCCAGCAGCATGCCCCCTAGCGGGGGTTACAATGAGCAGTTCTTC. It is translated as CASSMPPSGGYNEQFF.

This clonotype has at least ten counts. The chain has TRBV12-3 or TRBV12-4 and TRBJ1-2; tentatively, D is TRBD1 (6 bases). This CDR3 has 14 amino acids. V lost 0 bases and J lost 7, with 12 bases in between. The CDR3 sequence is CASSLASGVFGYTF. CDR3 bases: TGTGCCAGCAGTTTAGCGTCAGGGGTTTTTGGCTACACCTTC.

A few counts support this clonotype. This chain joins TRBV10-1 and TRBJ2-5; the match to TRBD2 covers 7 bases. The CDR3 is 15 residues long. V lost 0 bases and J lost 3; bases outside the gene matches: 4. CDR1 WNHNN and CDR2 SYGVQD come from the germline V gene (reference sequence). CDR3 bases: TGCGCCAGCAGTGAGTCACCGGCGGGGGAAGAGACCCAGTACTTC. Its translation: CASSESPAGEETQYF.

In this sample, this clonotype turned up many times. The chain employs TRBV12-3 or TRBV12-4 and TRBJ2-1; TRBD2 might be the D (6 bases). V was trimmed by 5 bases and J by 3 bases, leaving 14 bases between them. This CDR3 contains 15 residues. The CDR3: CASSPLAGNYNEQFF. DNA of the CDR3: TGTGCCAGCAGTCCCTTGGCGGGAAACTACAATGAGCAGTTCTTC.

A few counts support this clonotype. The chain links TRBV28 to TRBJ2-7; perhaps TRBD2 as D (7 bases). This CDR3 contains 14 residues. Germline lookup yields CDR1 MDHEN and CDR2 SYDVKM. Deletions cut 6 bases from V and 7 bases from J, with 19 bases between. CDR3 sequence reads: CASRGAAHGREQYV. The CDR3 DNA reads TGTGCCAGCAGGGGGGCGGCCCACGGGAGGGAGCAGTACGTC.

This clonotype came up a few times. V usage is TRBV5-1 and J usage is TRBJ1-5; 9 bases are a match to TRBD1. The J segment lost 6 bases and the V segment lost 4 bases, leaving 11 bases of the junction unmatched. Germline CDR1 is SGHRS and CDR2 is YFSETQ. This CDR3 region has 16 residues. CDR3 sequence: CASSPGTGSSGQPQHF. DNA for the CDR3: TGCGCCAGCAGCCCGGGGACAGGGTCCTCCGGTCAGCCCCAGCATTTT.

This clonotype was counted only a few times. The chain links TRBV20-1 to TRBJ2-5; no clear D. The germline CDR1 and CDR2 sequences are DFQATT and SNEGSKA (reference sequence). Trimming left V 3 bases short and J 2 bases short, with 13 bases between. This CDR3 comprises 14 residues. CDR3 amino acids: CSARMRLRQETQYF. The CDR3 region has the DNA TGCAGTGCTAGGATGCGGCTGCGGCAAGAGACCCAGTACTTC.

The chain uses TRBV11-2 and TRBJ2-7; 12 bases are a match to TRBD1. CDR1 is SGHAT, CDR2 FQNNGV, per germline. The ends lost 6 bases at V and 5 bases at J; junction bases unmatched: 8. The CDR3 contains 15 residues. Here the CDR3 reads CASRTTGTGGHEQYF. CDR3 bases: TGTGCCAGCAGAACCACCGGGACAGGGGGCCACGAGCAGTACTTC.

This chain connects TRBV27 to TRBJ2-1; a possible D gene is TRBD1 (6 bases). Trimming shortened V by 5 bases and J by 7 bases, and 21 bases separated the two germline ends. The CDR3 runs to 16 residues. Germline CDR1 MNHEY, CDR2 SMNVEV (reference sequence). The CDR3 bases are TGTGCCAGCAGTACCCCAGGGGCAGGGACCTGGAATGAGCAGTTCTTC. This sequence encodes CASSTPGAGTWNEQFF.

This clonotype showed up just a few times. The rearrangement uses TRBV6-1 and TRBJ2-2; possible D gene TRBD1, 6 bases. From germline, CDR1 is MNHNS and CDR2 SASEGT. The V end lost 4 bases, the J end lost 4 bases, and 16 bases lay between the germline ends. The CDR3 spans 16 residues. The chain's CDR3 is CASSAQQGAVTGELFF. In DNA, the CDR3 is TGTGCCAGCAGTGCCCAACAGGGCGCAGTCACCGGGGAGCTGTTTTTT.

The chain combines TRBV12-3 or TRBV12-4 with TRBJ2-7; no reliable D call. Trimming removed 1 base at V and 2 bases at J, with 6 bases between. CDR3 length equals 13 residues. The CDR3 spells CASSLGPPYEQYV. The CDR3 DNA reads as TGTGCCAGCAGTTTAGGCCCCCCCTACGAGCAGTACGTC.